This TCR beta chain is from a study of T cells after yellow fever vaccination. Study-level points and caveats: Clones that expanded after primary vaccination mostly reappeared after the booster (just under 98% CD4, roughly 87% CD8). The secondary response was weaker but peaked faster, day 5 versus 15. Contaminating bulk clonotypes could be abundant in FACS-sorted repertoires.

Template-switching 5'RACE yielded the TCR cDNA; a universal primer site and UMIs were added in the process. TCRdb re-called the 5' RACE reads with MiXCR, one entry per CDR3 protein. The sample lists around 160,000 distinct CDR3 sequences, almost 7% occurring once. This clonotype occurred many times. Its antigen is not known. In germline, CDR1 is SQVTM, CDR2 ANQGSEA. The V and J ends lost 4 bases and 3 bases, in that order; junction bases with no gene match: 7. This CDR3 has 15 residues. The receptor was derived from a young man who received the YFV17D yellow fever vaccine. The sample was CD4+ T cells sorted from PBMCs, taken around 5 days after the first yellow fever vaccination. V usage is TRBV29-1 and J usage is TRBJ2-3, with 10 positions matching TRBD2. The DNA of the CDR3 is TGCAGCGTTGTTGAGCGGGGGGGCACGACAGATACGCAGTATTTT. It specifies CSVVERGGTTDTQYF.